The entry below gives a single T cell receptor beta chain sequence along with its context. These data come from a study of cytomegalovirus exposure and HLA in healthy donors. Use of 60 Vbeta and 13 Jbeta primers characterized the PCR. TCRdb keeps only in-frame clones here, not all; method: immunoSEQ multiplex PCR. This table has approximately 140,000 clones, roughly 84% appearing once. Trimming at V came to 3 bases and at J to 5 bases, leaving 6 bases not matched to a gene. Germline V gene lookup returns CDR1 GTSNPN and CDR2 SVGIG (reference sequence). The CDR3 totals 14 residues. The rearrangement links TRBV30 to TRBJ1-2; 10 positions agree with TRBD1. The TCR was taken from a man aged 50 to 59 in good health and CMV-seronegative. Sequencing input: PBMCs. The CDR3 region is CAWRLGGQGYGYTF. CDR3 nucleotides: TGTGCCTGGAGGTTAGGGGGACAGGGGTATGGCTACACCTTC.